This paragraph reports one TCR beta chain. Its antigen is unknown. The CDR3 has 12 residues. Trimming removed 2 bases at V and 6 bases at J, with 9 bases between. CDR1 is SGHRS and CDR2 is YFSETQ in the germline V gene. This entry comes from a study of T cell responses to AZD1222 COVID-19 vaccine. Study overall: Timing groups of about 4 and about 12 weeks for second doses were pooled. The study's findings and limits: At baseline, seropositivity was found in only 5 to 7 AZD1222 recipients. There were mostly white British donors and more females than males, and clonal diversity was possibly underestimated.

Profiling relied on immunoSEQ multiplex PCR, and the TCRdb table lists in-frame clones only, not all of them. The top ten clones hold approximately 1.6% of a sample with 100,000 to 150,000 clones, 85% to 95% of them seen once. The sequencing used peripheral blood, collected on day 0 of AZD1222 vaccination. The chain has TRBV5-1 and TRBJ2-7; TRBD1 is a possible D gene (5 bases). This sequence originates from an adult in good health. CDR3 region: CASSFQGSEQYF. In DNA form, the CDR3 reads TGCGCCAGCAGCTTCCAGGGCTCCGAGCAGTACTTC.